The clone carrying this TCR beta chain appeared once. This specimen belongs to a study of T cells in tumors after PD-1 blockade. Study details: Patients received pembrolizumab 200 mg every 3 weeks or cemiplimab 350 mg every 2 weeks.

Only in-frame clones appear in the TCRdb table, and some are missing; sequencing was by immunoSEQ multiplex PCR. Of 54,000 or so clones in the sample, about 80% were seen once. This CDR3 is built from 13 residues. V was trimmed by 5 bases and J by 0 bases, leaving 8 bases between them. The germline V gene encodes CDR1 KGHSH and CDR2 LQKENI. The material was PBMCs, obtained before anti-PD-1 treatment. This receptor was identified in a human donor with basal cell carcinoma. The genes are TRBV18 and TRBJ2-7; D assignment may be TRBD1 or TRBD2 (5 bases each). CDR3 sequence reads: CASSKGSSYEQYF. CDR3 coding DNA: TGTGCCAGCTCAAAGGGGAGCTCCTACGAGCAGTACTTC.